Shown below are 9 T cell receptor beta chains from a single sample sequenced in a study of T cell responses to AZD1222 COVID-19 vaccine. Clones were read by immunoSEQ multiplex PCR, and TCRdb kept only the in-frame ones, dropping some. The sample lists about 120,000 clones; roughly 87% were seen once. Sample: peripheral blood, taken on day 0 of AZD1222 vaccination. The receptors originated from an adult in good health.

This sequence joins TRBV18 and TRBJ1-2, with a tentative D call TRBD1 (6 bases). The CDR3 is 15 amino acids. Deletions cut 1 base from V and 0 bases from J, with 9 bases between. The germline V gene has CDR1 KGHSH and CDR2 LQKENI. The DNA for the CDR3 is TGTGCCAGCTCACCACGGGACAACGCTAACTATGGCTACACCTTC. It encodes CASSPRDNANYGYTF.

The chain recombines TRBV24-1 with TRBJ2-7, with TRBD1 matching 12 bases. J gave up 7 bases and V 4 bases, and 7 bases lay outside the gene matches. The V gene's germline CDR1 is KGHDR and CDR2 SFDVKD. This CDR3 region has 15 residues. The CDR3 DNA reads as TGTGCCACCAGTGACCAGGGACAGGGGGCTGGGGAGCAGTACTTC. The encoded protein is CATSDQGQGAGEQYF.

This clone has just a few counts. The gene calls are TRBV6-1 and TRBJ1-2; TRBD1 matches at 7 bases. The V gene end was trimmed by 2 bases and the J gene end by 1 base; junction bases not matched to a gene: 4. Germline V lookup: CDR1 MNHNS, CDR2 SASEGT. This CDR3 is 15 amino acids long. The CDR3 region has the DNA TGTGCCAGCAGTGAACCGGGACAGAATAACTATGGCTACACCTTC. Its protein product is CASSEPGQNNYGYTF.

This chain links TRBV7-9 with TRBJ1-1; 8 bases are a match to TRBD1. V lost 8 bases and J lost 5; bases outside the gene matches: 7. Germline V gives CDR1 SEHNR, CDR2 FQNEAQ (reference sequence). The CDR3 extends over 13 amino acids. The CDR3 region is CASRRTGRTEAFF. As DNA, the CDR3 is TGTGCCAGCCGACGGACAGGGAGAACTGAAGCTTTCTTT.

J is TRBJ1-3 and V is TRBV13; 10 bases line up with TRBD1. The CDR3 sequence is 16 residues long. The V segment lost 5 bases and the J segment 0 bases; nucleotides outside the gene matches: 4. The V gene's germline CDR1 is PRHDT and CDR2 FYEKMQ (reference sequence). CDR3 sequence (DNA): TGTGCCAGCAGCACGTGGACAGGGGGCTCTGGAAACACCATATATTTT. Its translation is CASSTWTGGSGNTIYF.

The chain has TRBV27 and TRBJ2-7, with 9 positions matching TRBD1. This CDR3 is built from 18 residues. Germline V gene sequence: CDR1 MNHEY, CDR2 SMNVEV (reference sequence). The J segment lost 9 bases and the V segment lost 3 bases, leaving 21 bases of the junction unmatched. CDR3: CASSFRQGGLFNLRWQYF. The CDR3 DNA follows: TGTGCCAGCAGTTTCCGACAGGGGGGTTTGTTTAACCTACGGTGGCAGTACTTC.

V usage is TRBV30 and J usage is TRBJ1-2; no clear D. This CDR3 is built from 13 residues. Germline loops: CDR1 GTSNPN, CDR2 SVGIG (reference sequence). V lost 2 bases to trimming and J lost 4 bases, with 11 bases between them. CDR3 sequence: CAWSRKISYGYTF. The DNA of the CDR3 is TGTGCCTGGAGTAGGAAGATATCCTATGGCTACACCTTC.

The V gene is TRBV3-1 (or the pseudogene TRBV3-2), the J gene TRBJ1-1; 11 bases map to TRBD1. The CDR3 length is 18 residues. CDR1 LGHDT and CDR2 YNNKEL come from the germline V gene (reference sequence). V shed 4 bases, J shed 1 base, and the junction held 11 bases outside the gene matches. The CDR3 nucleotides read TGTGCCAGCAGCCGTTCGGACAGGGGGCTGTCCAAGAACACTGAAGCTTTCTTT. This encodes CASSRSDRGLSKNTEAFF.

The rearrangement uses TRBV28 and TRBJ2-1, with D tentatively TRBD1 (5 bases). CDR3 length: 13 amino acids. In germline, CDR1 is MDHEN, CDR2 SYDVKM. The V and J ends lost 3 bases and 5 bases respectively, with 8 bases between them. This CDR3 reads CASSLGPNNEQFF. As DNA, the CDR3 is TGTGCCAGCAGTTTGGGGCCCAACAATGAGCAGTTCTTC.